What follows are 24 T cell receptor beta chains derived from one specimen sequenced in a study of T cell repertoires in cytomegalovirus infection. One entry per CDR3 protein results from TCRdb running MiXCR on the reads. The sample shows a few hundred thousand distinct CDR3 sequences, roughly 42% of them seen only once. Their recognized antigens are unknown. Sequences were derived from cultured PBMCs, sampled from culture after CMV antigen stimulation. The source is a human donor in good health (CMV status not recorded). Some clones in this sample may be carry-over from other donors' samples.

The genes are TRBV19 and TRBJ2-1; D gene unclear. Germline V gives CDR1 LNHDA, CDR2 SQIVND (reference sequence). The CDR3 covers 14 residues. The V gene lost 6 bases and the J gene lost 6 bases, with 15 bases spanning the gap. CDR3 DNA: TGTGCCAGTAGGGACGGCAGTGCTTTCAATGAGCAGTTCTTC. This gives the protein CASRDGSAFNEQFF.

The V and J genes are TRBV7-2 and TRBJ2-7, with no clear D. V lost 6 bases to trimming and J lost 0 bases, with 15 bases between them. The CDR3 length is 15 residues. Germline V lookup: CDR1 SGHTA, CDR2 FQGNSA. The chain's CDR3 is CASSPVGWSSYEQYF. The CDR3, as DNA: TGTGCCAGCAGTCCAGTGGGGTGGAGCTCCTACGAGCAGTACTTC. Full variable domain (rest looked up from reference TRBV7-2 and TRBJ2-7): GAGVSQSPSNKVTEKGKDVELRCDPISGHTALYWYRQSLGQGLEFLIYFQGNSAPDKSGLPSDRFSAERTGGSVSTLTIQRTQQEDSAVYLCASSPVGWSSYEQYFGPGTRLTVT.

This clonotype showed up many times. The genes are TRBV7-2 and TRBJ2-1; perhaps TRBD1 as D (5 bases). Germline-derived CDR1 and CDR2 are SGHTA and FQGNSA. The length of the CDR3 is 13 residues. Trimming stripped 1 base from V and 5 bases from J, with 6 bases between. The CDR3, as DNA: TGTGCCAGCAGCTTAGGACAGAACAATGAGCAGTTCTTC. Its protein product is CASSLGQNNEQFF.

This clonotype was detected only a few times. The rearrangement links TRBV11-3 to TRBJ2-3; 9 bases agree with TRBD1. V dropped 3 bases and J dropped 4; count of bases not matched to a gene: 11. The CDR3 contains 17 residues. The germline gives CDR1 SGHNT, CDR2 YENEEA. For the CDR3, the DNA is TGTGCCAGCAGCTTGGGATACGACAGGGGGGGCCCAGATACGCAGTATTTT. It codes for CASSLGYDRGGPDTQYF.

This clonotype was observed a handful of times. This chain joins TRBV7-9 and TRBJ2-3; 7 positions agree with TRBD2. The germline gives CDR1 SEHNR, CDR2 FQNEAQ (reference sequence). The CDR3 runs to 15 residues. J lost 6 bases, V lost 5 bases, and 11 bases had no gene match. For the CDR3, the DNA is TGTGCCAGCAGCCGGACTAGTTTTCAATCGGATACGCAGTATTTT. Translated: CASSRTSFQSDTQYF.

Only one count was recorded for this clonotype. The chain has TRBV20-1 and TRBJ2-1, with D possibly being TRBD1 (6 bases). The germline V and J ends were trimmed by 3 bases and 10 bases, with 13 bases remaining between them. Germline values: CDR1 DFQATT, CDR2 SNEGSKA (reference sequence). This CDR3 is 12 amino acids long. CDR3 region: CSARGKDREQFF. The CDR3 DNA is TGCAGTGCTAGGGGGAAAGACAGGGAGCAGTTCTTC.

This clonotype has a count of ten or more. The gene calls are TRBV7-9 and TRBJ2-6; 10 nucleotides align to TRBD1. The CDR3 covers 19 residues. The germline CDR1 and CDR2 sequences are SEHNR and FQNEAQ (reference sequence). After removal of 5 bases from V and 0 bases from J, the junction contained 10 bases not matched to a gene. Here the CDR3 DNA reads TGTGCCAGCAGCCACCCACTAGGACAGGGGGTCTCTGGGGCCAACGTCCTGACTTTC. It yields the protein CASSHPLGQGVSGANVLTF.

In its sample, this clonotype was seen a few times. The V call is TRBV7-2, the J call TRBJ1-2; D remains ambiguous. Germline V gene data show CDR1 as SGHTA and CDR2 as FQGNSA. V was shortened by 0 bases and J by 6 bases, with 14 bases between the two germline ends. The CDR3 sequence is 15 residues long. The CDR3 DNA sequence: TGTGCCAGCAGCTTAGCATGGAAGAGATCGGATGGCTACACCTTC. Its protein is CASSLAWKRSDGYTF. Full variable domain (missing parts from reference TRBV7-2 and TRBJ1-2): GAGVSQSPSNKVTEKGKDVELRCDPISGHTALYWYRQSLGQGLEFLIYFQGNSAPDKSGLPSDRFSAERTGGSVSTLTIQRTQQEDSAVYLCASSLAWKRSDGYTFGSGTRLTVV.

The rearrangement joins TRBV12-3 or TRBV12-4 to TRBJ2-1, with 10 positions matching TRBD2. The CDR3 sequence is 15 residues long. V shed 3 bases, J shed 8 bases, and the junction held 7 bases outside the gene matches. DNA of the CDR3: TGTGCCAGCAGTTTCCAAGCGGGGGGGCCTCATGAGCAGTTCTTC. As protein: CASSFQAGGPHEQFF.

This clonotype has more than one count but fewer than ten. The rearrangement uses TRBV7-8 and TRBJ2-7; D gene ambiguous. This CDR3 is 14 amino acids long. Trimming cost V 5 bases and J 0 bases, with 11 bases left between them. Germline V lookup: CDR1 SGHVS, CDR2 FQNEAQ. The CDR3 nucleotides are TGTGCCAGCAGCCAAGCCAGCAACTCCTACGAGCAGTACTTC. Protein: CASSQASNSYEQYF.

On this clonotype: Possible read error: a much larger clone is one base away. Here the CDR3 DNA reads TGTGCCAGCACCACGGGGACAGGGGTCTACGAGCTGTACTTC. It translates to CASTTGTGVYELYF. The gene calls are TRBV6-2 or TRBV6-3 and TRBJ2-7, with TRBD1 matching 10 bases. The CDR3 is 14 residues long. Germline lookup yields CDR1 MNHEY and CDR2 SVGEGT.

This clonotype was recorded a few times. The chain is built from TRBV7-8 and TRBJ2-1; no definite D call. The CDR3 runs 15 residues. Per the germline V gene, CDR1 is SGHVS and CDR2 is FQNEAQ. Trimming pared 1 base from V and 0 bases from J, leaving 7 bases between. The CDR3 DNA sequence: TGTGCCAGCAGCTTAGATCTAAGCTCCTACAATGAGCAGTTCTTC. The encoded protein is CASSLDLSSYNEQFF.

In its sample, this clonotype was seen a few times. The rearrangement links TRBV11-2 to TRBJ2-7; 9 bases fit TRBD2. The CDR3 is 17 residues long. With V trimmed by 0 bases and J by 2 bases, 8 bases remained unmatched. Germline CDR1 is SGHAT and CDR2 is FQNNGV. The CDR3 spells CASSLDGAGGLPYEQYF. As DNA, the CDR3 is TGTGCCAGCAGCTTAGATGGGGCGGGAGGGCTACCCTACGAGCAGTACTTC.

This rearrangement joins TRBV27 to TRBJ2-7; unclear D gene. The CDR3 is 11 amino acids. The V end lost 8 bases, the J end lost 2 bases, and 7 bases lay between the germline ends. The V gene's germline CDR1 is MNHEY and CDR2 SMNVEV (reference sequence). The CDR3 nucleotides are TGTGCCAGCTGTAGAGCCTACGAGCAGTACTTC. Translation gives CASCRAYEQYF.

Here the CDR3 DNA reads TGTGCCAGCAGCTTCGTAGCCCGCGGGGCCGGGGAGCTGTTTTTT. Translated, it gives CASSFVARGAGELFF. The chain is built from TRBV7-2 and TRBJ2-2; possibly TRBD2 for D (6 bases). The CDR3 totals 15 residues. The V gene's germline CDR1 is SGHTA and CDR2 FQGNSA. Trimming took 3 bases from V and 6 from J, leaving 14 bases between them.

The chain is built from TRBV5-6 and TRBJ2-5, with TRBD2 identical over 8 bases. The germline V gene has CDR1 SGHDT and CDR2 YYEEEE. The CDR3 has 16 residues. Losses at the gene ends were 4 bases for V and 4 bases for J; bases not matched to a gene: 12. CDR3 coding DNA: TGTGCCAGCAGCAGACCTCGGGGGGGCCGAAGAGAGACCCAGTACTTC. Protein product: CASSRPRGGRRETQYF.

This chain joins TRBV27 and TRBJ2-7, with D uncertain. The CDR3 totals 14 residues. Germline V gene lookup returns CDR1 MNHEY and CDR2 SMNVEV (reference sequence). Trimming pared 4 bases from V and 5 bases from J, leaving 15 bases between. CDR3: CASSSDGGVDEQYF. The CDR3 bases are TGTGCCAGCAGTTCAGATGGTGGGGTAGACGAGCAGTACTTC.

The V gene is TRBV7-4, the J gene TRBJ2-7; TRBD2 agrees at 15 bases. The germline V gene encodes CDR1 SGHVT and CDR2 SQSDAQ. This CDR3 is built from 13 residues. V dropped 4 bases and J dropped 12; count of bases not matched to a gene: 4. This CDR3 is CASSSGLAGGVYF. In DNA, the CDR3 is TGTGCCAGCAGCTCAGGACTAGCGGGAGGGGTGTACTTC.

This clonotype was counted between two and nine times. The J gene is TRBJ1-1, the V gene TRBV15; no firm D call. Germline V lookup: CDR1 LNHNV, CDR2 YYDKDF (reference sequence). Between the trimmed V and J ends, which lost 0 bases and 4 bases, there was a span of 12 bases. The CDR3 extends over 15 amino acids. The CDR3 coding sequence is TGTGCCACCAGCAGAGATTCGAGTCAGATCACTGAAGCTTTCTTT. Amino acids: CATSRDSSQITEAFF.

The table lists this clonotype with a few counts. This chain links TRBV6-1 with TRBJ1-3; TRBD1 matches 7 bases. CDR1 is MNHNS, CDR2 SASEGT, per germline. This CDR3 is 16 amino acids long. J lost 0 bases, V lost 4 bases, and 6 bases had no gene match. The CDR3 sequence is CASSAGQTFSGNTIYF. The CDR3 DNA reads TGTGCCAGCAGTGCGGGACAGACCTTCTCTGGAAACACCATATATTTT.

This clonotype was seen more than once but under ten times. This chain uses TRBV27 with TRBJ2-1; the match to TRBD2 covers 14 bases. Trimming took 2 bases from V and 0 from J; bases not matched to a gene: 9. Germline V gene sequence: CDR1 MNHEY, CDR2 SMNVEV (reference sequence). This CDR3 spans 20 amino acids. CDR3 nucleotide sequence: TGTGCCAGCAGTTTACTGACTAGCGGGAGGGAAGGGAGCTCCTACAATGAGCAGTTCTTC. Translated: CASSLLTSGREGSSYNEQFF.

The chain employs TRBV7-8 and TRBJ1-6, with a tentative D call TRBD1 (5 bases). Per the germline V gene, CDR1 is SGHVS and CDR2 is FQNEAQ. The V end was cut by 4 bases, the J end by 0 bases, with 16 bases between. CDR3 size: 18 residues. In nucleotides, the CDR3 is TGTGCCAGCAGCTCCACCGGGACTTGGAGCTCCTATAATTCACCCCTCCACTTT. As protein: CASSSTGTWSSYNSPLHF.

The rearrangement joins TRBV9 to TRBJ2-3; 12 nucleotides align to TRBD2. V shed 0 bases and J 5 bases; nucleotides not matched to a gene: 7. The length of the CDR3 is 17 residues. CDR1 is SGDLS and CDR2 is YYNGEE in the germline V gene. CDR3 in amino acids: CASSVVPSGGAGDTQYF. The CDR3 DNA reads TGTGCCAGCAGCGTAGTGCCTAGCGGGGGGGCCGGAGATACGCAGTATTTT.

The DNA of the CDR3 is TGTGCCAGTAGTCTGTCCCGGGACAGGGTTAGCAATCAGCCCCAGCATTTT. Its translation is CASSLSRDRVSNQPQHF. The chain carries TRBV19 and TRBJ1-5, with 9 positions matching TRBD1. This CDR3 is built from 17 residues. V shed 5 bases, J shed 0 bases, and the junction held 8 bases outside the gene matches. CDR1 and CDR2 (germline): LNHDA, SQIVND (reference sequence).